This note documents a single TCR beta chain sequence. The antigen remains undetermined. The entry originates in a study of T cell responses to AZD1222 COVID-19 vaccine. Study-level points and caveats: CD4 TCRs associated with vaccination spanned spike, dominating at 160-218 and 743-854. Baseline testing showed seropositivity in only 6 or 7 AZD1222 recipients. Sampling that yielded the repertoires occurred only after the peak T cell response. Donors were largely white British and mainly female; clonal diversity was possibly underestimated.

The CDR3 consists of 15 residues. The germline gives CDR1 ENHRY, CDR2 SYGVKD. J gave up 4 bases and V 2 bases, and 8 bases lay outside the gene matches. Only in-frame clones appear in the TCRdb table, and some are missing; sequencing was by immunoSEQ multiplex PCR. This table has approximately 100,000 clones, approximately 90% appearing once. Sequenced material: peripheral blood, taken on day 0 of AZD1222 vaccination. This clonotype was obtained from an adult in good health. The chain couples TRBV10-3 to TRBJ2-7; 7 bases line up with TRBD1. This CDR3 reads CAISEEPGQRYEQYF. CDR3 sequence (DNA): TGTGCCATCAGTGAGGAACCGGGACAGCGATACGAGCAGTACTTC.